The present entry profiles one T cell receptor beta chain with its context. The sample comes from a study of blood T cell repertoires in COVID-19. Across the study: Acute-phase and convalescent COVID-19 samples originated in the United States, Italy and Spain. Sample material is recorded as cDNA or gDNA derived from T cells, B-cell-depleted T cells, or PBMCs.

Germline values: CDR1 KGHDR, CDR2 SFDVKD. Unmatched junction bases numbered 4, after V lost 8 bases and J lost 4 bases. The CDR3 is 13 residues long. Authors' data handling: Cell counts per sample came from amplifying reference gene primers. Produced via immunoSEQ multiplex PCR; TCRdb's table is partial and in-frame only. The V and J calls and the clone size are those of that table, but D and trimming were determined from the DNA. The profile covers around 140,000 clones, with roughly 88% appearing a single time and about a tenth taken by the ten largest. The genes are TRBV24-1 and TRBJ1-5, with 7 bases fitting TRBD1. The clonotype comes from a man aged 55 to 70 with active or convalescent COVID-19. Sequenced sample: peripheral blood. This CDR3 is CATNDRVNQPQHF. The CDR3 DNA reads as TGTGCCACCAACGACAGGGTTAATCAGCCCCAGCATTTT.